This paragraph reports one T cell receptor beta chain. The target antigen is unknown. A read error may be the cause here, since a much bigger clone is one base away. The data derive from a study of T cells in Graves' hyperthyroidism and ophthalmopathy. About the study: Peripheral blood was taken when the disease was first diagnosed, before any treatment began. Notes on the study in general: The model's output predicted ophthalmopathy at a median of 6.5 months prior to onset.

Diagnosis rested on symptoms, serum thyroxine and TRAb, thyroid ultrasound, and orbital computed tomography. Amplification of TCR beta CDR3 regions used RNA as the template. The TCR CDR3 first-round RT-PCR relied on the HTBI primer set. TCRdb ran MiXCR on the multiplex PCR reads and lists one entry per CDR3 protein. In the table there are around 200,000 distinct CDR3 sequences, about 18% of which are singletons. The sample was blood. This sequence was found in a woman between 50 and 59 years old with Graves' hyperthyroidism.

This chain's CDR3 is CASSSSPTDTQYF. In nucleotides, the CDR3 is TGTGCCAGCAGCTCATCCCCGACAGATACGCAGTATTTT. This chain connects TRBV7-3 to TRBJ2-3; no firm D call. V was pared by 4 bases and J by 3 bases, with 8 bases between. This CDR3 is built from 13 residues. Germline CDR1 SGHTA, CDR2 FQGTGA. Complete variable domain (other parts from reference TRBV7-3 and TRBJ2-3): GAGVSQTPSNKVTEKGKYVELRCDPISGHTALYWYRQSLGQGPEFLIYFQGTGAADDSGLPNDRFFAVRPEGSVSTLKIQRTERGDSAVYLCASSSSPTDTQYFGPGTRLTVL.